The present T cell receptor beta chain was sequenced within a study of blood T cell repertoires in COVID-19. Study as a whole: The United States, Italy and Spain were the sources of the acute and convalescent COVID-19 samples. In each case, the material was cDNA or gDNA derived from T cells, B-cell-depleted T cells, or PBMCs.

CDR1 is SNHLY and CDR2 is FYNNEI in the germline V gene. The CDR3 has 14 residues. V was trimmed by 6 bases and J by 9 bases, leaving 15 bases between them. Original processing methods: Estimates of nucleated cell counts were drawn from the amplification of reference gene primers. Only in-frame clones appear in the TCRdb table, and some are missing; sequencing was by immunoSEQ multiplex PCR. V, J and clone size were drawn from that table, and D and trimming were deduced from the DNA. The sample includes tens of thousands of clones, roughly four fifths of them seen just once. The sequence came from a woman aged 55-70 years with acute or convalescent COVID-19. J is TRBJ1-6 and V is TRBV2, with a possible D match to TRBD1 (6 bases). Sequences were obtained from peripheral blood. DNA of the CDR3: TGTGCCAGCAGGAGAAACAGGGATATTTCACCCCTCCACTTT. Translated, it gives CASRRNRDISPLHF.